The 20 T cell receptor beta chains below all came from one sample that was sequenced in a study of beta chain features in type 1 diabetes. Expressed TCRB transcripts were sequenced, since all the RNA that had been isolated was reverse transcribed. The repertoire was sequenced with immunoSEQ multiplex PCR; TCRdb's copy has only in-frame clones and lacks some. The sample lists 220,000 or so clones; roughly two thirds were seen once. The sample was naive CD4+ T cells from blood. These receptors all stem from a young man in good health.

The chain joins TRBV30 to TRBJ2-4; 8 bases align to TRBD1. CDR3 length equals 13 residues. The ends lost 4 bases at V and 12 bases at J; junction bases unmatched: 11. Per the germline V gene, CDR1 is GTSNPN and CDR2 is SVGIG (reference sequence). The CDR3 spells CAWNAAQGARQYF. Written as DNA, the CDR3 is TGTGCCTGGAACGCGGCCCAGGGGGCACGTCAGTACTTC.

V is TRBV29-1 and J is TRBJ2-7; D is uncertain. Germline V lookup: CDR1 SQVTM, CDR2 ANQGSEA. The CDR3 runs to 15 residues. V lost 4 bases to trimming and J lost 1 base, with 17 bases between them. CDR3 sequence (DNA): TGCAGCGTTGCCACTCCCCTAAGAGGTTCCTACGAGCAGTACTTC. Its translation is CSVATPLRGSYEQYF.

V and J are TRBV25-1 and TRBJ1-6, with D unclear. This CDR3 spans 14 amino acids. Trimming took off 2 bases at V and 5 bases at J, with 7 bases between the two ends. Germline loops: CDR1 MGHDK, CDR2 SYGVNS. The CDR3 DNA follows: TGTGCCAGCAGTGAAGAACGGGATAATTCACCCCTCCACTTT. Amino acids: CASSEERDNSPLHF.

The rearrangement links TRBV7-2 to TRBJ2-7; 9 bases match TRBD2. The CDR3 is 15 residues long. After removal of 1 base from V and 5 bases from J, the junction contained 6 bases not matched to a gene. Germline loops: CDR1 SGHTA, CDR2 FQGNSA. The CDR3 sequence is CASSLDSGSLDEQYF. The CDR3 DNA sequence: TGTGCCAGCAGCTTAGATAGCGGGAGTCTCGACGAGCAGTACTTC.

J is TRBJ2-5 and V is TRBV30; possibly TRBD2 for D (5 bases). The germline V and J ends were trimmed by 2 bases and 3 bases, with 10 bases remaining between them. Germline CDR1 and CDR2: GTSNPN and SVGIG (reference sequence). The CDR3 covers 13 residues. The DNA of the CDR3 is TGTGCCTGGAGTTCCGGGGTTGAAGAGACCCAGTACTTC. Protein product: CAWSSGVEETQYF.

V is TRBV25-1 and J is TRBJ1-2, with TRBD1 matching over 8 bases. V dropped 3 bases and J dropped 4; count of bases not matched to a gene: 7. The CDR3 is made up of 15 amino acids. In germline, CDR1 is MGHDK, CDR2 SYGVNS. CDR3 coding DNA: TGTGCCAGCAGTGATCAGGGGGCCGAACCCTATGGCTACACCTTC. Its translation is CASSDQGAEPYGYTF.

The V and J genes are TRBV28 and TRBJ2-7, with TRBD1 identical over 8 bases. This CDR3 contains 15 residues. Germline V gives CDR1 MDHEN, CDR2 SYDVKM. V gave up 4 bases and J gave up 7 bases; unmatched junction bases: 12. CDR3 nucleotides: TGTGCCAGCAGTTCCGACAGGGGTGGTTCGAAAGAGCAGTACTTC. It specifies CASSSDRGGSKEQYF. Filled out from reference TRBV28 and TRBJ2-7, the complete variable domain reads DVKVTQSSRYLVKRTGEKVFLECVQDMDHENMFWYRQDPGLGLRLIYFSYDVKMKEKGDIPEGYSVSREKKERFSLILESASTNQTSMYLCASSSDRGGSKEQYFGPGTRLTVT.

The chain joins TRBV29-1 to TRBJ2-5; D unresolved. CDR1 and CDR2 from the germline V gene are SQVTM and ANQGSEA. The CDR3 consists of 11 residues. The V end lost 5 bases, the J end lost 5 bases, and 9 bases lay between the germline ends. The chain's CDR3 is CSVRPQETQYF. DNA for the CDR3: TGCAGCGTTAGGCCGCAGGAGACCCAGTACTTC.

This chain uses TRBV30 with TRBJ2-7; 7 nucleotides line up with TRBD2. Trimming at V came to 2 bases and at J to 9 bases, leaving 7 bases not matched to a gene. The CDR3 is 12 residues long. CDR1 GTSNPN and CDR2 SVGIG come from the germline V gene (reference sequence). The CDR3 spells CAWSPSGLVQYF. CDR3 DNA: TGTGCCTGGAGTCCCTCTGGACTAGTGCAGTACTTC.

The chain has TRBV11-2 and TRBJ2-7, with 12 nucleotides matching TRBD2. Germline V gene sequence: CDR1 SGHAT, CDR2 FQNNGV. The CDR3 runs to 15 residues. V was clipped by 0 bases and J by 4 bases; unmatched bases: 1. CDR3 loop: CASSLDTSGRYEQYF. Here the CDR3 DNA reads TGTGCCAGCAGCTTAGATACTAGCGGGAGGTACGAGCAGTACTTC.

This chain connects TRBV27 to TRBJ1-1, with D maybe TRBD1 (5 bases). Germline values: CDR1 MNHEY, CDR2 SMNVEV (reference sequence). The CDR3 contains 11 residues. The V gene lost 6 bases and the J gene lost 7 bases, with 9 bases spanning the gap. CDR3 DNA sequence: TGTGCCAGCAGGGGACCGCGTGAAGCTTTCTTT. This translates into CASRGPREAFF.

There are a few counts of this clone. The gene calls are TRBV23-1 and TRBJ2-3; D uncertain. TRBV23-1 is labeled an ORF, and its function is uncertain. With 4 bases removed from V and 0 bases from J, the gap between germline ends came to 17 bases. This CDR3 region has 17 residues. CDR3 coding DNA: TGCGCCAGCAGTCCCCGGTGTAGGGTTGGGAGCACAGATACGCAGTATTTT. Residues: CASSPRCRVGSTDTQYF.

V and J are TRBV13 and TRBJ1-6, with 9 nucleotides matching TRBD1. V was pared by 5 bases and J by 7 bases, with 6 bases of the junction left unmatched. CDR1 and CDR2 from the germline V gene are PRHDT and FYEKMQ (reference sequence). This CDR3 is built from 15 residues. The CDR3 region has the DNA TGTGCCAGCAGCACCCGGACAGGGGAGAATTCACCCCTCCACTTT. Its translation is CASSTRTGENSPLHF.

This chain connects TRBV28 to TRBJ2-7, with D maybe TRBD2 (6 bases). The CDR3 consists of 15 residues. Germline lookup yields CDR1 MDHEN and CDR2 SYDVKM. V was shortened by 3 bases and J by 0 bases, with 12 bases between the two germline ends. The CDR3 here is CASSFGGTASYEQYF. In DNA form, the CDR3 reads TGTGCCAGCAGTTTCGGCGGGACTGCCTCCTACGAGCAGTACTTC.

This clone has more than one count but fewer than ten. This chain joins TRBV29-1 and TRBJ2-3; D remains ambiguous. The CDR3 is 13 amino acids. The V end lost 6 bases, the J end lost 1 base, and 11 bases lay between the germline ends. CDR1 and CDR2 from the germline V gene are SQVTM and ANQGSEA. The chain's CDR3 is CSVDLVRTDTQYF. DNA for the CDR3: TGCAGCGTGGACCTAGTCCGCACAGATACGCAGTATTTT.

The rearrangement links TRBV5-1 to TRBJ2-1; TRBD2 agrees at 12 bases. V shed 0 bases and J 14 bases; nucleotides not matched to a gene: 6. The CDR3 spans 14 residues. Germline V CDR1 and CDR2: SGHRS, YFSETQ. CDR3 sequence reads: CASSLGTSGTAEFF. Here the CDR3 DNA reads TGCGCCAGCAGCTTGGGGACTAGCGGGACCGCCGAGTTCTTC.

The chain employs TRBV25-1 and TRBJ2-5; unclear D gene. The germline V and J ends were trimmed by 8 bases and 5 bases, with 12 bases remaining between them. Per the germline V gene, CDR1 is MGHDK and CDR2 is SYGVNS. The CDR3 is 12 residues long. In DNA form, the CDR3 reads TGTGCCAGCGCGAATCAAGGGGAGACCCAGTACTTC. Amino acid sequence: CASANQGETQYF. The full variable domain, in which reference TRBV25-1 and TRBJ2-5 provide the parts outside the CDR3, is EADIYQTPRYLVIGTGKKITLECSQTMGHDKMYWYQQDPGMELHLIHYSYGVNSTEKGDLSSESTVSRIRTEHFPLTLESARPSHTSQYLCASANQGETQYFGPGTRLLVL.

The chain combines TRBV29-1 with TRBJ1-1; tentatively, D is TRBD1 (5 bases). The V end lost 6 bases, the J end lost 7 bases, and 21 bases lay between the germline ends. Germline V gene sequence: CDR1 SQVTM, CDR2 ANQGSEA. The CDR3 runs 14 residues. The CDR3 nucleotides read TGCAGCGTCCAACCCAGGGCTCCGGGTGGTGAAGCTTTCTTT. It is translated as CSVQPRAPGGEAFF.

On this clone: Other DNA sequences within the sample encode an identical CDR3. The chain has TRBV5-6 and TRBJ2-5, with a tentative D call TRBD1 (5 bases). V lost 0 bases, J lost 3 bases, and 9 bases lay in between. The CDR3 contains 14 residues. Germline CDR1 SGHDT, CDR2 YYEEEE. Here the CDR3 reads CASSLALGEETQYF. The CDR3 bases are TGTGCCAGCAGCTTGGCCCTAGGGGAAGAGACCCAGTACTTC.

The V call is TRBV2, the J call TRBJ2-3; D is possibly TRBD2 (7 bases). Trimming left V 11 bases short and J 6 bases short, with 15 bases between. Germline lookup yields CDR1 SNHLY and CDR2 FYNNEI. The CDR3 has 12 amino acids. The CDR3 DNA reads TGTGCCGTCAACGGGGGGCCCGATACGCAGTATTTT. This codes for CAVNGGPDTQYF.